These T cell receptor beta chains were read from a single sample in a study of Graves' ophthalmopathy and Graves' hyperthyroidism. TCRdb fed the multiplex PCR reads into MiXCR, producing one record per CDR3 protein. There are tens of thousands of distinct CDR3 sequences in the sample; around 50% occur only once, and roughly 5% lies in the top ten. Sequenced material: peripheral blood. These receptors were obtained from an adult woman with Graves' ophthalmopathy. CDR3s include the opening cysteine and the closing phenylalanine or tryptophan. The order of the fields is clone size, CDR3 length, J gene, V gene, D gene, CDR3 protein, CDR3 DNA. D genes are given only for firm matches. Some rows have no size entry. The others give once, few or many, or a class for an expanded clone.

. | 14 | TRBJ2-5 | TRBV7-2 | TRBD2 | CASSFRAGEGTQYF | TGTGCCAGCAGCTTCCGGGCGGGGGAAGGGACCCAGTACTTC
. | 14 | TRBJ2-7 | TRBV19 | TRBD2 | CASSILGTSDEQYF | TGTGCCAGTAGTATACTTGGTACTAGCGACGAGCAGTACTTC
many | 11 | TRBJ2-7 | TRBV5-1 | . | CASRADYEQYF | TGCGCCAGCAGGGCCGACTACGAGCAGTACTTC
many | 8 | TRBJ2-7 | TRBV7-3 | . | CASSPGHF | TGTGCCAGCAGCCCGGGCCACTTC
once | 15 | TRBJ1-1 | TRBV29-1 | . | CSTAARAPGNTEAFF | TGCAGCACAGCGGCACGAGCCCCAGGGAACACTGAAGCTTTCTTT
many | 13 | TRBJ1-2 | TRBV14 | . | CASSQGREEGYTF | TGTGCCAGCAGCCAAGGCAGGGAGGAAGGCTACACCTTC
many | 15 | TRBJ2-1 | TRBV20-1 | . | CSARDPGTPYNEQFF | TGCAGTGCTAGAGATCCCGGGACACCCTACAATGAGCAGTTCTTC
. | 9 | TRBJ2-5 | TRBV19 | . | CASSITQYF | TGTGCCAGTAGTATAACCCAGTACTTC
. | 16 | TRBJ1-3 | TRBV11-2 | . | CASSSQTHSYGNTLYF | TGTGCCAGCAGCTCTCAAACCCATTCCTATGGAAACACCTTATATTTT
many | 16 | TRBJ2-7 | TRBV6-1 | TRBD1 | CASNDGTGGGSYEQYF | TGTGCCAGCAACGACGGGACAGGGGGGGGCTCCTACGAGCAGTACTTC
. | 15 | TRBJ2-5 | TRBV18 | TRBD1 | CASSRPGQGSETQYF | TGTGCCAGCTCACGGCCGGGACAGGGGTCGGAGACCCAGTACTTC
many | 15 | TRBJ2-2 | TRBV20-1 | . | CSAPESRGNTGELFF | TGCAGTGCCCCGGAAAGCAGGGGGAACACCGGGGAGCTGTTTTTT
many | 15 | TRBJ2-5 | TRBV6-2/TRBV6-3 | . | CASSYSASAQETQYF | TGTGCCAGCAGTTACTCGGCTAGCGCTCAAGAGACCCAGTACTTC
. | 17 | TRBJ1-3 | TRBV10-3 | TRBD1 | CAISESRTGRAGNTIYF | TGTGCCATCAGTGAATCTAGGACAGGGCGCGCTGGAAACACCATATATTTT
. | 12 | TRBJ2-7 | TRBV2 | . | CASTVGSYEQYF | TGTGCCAGCACAGTGGGCTCCTACGAGCAGTACTTC
. | 14 | TRBJ2-3 | TRBV20-1 | . | CSGGGGRSYNEQYF | TGCAGTGGAGGCGGCGGACGCTCCTACAATGAGCAGTATTTT
. | 14 | TRBJ2-7 | TRBV20-1 | TRBD2 | CSSPGGETYYEQYF | TGCAGTTCACCGGGGGGGGAAACCTACTACGAGCAGTACTTC
. | 13 | TRBJ2-7 | TRBV12-3/TRBV12-4 | TRBD1 | CASSLTGDYEQYF | TGTGCCAGCAGTTTGACAGGGGACTACGAGCAGTACTTC
once | 13 | TRBJ2-5 | TRBV7-8 | . | CASSLWGLETQYF | TGTGCCAGCAGCTTATGGGGTCTGGAGACCCAGTACTTC
. | 15 | TRBJ1-1 | TRBV4-3 | . | CASSQEQGANTEAFF | TGCGCCAGCAGCCAAGAACAGGGAGCAAACACTGAAGCTTTCTTT
once | 15 | TRBJ2-7 | TRBV9 | . | CASSVDVRDSYEQYF | TGTGCCAGCAGCGTAGATGTCCGGGACTCCTACGAGCAGTACTTC
many | 17 | TRBJ2-1 | TRBV10-3 | TRBD2 | CAISENPRETSGHEQFF | TGTGCCATCAGTGAGAACCCTCGTGAGACTAGCGGGCATGAGCAGTTCTTC
. | 14 | TRBJ2-5 | TRBV20-1 | TRBD1 | CSALDSGTEGTQYF | TGCAGTGCTTTAGATAGTGGGACAGAAGGGACCCAGTACTTC
. | 14 | TRBJ2-7 | TRBV6-5 | TRBD1 | CASSYGGQVYEQYF | TGTGCCAGCAGTTACGGTGGACAGGTCTACGAGCAGTACTTC
. | 13 | TRBJ1-3 | TRBV20-1 | . | CSARPANGDTIYF | TGCAGTGCTAGACCCGCCAACGGAGACACCATATATTTT
. | 17 | TRBJ2-3 | TRBV7-8 | . | CASSLASRGASTDTQYF | TGTGCCAGCAGCTTAGCCTCCCGGGGGGCTAGCACAGATACGCAGTATTTT
. | 12 | TRBJ2-1 | TRBV12-3/TRBV12-4 | TRBD2 | CASGTSGGEQFF | TGTGCCAGCGGGACTAGCGGAGGTGAGCAGTTCTTC
medium-sized | 12 | TRBJ2-2 | TRBV7-3 | . | CASSLRGGELFF | TGTGCCAGCAGCTTACGGGGCGGGGAGCTGTTTTTT
many | 13 | TRBJ1-6 | TRBV30 | . | CAWGRLLNSPLHF | TGTGCCTGGGGAAGATTACTTAATTCACCCCTCCACTTT
. | 13 | TRBJ1-2 | TRBV19 | . | CASSIAPLYGYTF | TGTGCCAGTAGTATAGCCCCACTCTATGGCTACACCTTC
many | 14 | TRBJ1-2 | TRBV20-1 | TRBD1 | CSAPGTGGFYGYTF | TGCAGTGCGCCCGGGACAGGGGGCTTCTATGGCTACACCTTC
. | 15 | TRBJ2-7 | TRBV6-5 | TRBD1 | CASSSPGQGSYEQYF | TGTGCCAGCAGTTCCCCGGGACAGGGGAGTTACGAGCAGTACTTC
. | 16 | TRBJ1-6 | TRBV10-3 | TRBD1 | CATSEEGTGDNPPLHF | TGTGCCACCAGTGAGGAGGGGACAGGGGATAACCCACCCCTCCACTTT
few | 15 | TRBJ1-2 | TRBV5-4 | TRBD1 | CASSEQGAVYYGYTF | TGTGCCAGCAGCGAGCAGGGGGCAGTTTACTATGGCTACACCTTC
medium-sized | 15 | TRBJ1-2 | TRBV25-1 | TRBD1 | CASRGQGGRDYGYTF | TGTGCCAGCAGAGGACAGGGGGGGAGAGACTATGGCTACACCTTC
many | 13 | TRBJ2-7 | TRBV12-3/TRBV12-4 | . | CASSPDRAYEQYF | TGTGCCAGCAGTCCTGACAGAGCCTACGAGCAGTACTTC
. | 14 | TRBJ2-2 | TRBV7-2 | . | CASSLELVPGELVF | TGTGCCAGCAGCTTAGAGCTTGTTCCCGGGGAGCTGGTTTTT
many | 18 | TRBJ1-2 | TRBV19 | TRBD1 | CASSSVSFGQGWHYGYTF | TGTGCCAGTAGTTCCGTCTCCTTCGGACAGGGGTGGCACTATGGCTACACCTTC
many | 16 | TRBJ2-6 | TRBV5-1 | . | CASSSGGGGGANVLTF | TGCGCCAGCAGCTCCGGAGGGGGCGGTGGGGCCAACGTCCTGACTTTC
. | 14 | TRBJ2-7 | TRBV7-3 | . | CASSPRDRRNEQYF | TGTGCCAGCTCACCCCGGGACCGTAGAAACGAGCAGTACTTC